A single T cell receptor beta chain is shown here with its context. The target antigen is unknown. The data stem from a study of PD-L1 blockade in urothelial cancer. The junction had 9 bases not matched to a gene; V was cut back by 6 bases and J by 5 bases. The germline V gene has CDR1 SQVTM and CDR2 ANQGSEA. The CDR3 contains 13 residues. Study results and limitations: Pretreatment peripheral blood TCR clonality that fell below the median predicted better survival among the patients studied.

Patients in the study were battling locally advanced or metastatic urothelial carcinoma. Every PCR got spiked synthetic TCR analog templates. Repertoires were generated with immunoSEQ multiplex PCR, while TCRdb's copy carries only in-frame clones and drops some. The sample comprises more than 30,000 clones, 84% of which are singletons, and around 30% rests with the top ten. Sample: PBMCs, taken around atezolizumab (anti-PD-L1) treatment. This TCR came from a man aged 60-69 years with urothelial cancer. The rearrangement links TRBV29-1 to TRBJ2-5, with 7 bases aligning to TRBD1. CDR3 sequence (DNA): TGCAGCGTCGACAGGGTTCGAGGGGAGACCCAGTACTTC. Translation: CSVDRVRGETQYF. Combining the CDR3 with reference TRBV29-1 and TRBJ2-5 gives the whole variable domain SAVISQKPSRDICQRGTSLTIQCQVDSQVTMMFWYRQQPGQSLTLIATANQGSEATYESGFVIDKFPISRPNLTFSTLTVSNMSPEDSSIYLCSVDRVRGETQYFGPGTRLLVL.